This TCR beta chain is drawn from a study of naive and memory T cell subsets. Remarks on this clonotype: The antigen is unknown.

Trimming left V 8 bases short and J 1 base short, with 20 bases between. The germline V gene encodes CDR1 SGHTA and CDR2 FQGNSA. The CDR3 covers 16 residues. Study outcomes and limitations: A few larger clonotypes appeared in naive repertoires, especially CD8, possibly memory cells re-expressing CD45RA.

Two oligonucleotides, mixed equimolar, formed the beta constant-region primer covering TRBC1 and TRBC2. Ligated cDNA was amplified by four rounds of PCR with nested alpha and beta constant-region primers and SP2. TCRdb processed the UMI-ligation and nested PCR reads anew with MiXCR; each CDR3 protein has one entry. The sample yields approximately 150,000 distinct CDR3 sequences, approximately 22% seen once. The chain carries TRBV7-2 and TRBJ2-5; D gene ambiguous. This clonotype was sampled from a human donor in good health. The specimen sequenced was naive CD4+ T cells from blood. The CDR3 region is CASDEYAKGRQETQYF. The CDR3 DNA reads as TGTGCCAGCGATGAGTACGCTAAGGGCCGCCAAGAGACCCAGTACTTC.